The following is a T cell receptor (beta chain) sequence with its context. This record comes from a study of T cells in narcolepsy. Libraries were prepared by immunoSEQ multiplex PCR; TCRdb keeps only in-frame clonotypes and omits some of them. The sample includes fewer than 40,000 clones, 84% of them seen just once. The TCR originated in a human donor with narcolepsy. Material: CD45RA- memory CD4+ T cells from PBMCs.

The CDR3 DNA sequence: TGTCCGAATGGTGTGGCGTCCCCGCGGGACATTCAGTACTTC. Its protein is CPNGVASPRDIQYF. This chain connects TRBV12-5 to TRBJ2-4; D possibly corresponds to TRBD2 (5 bases). The germline V gene encodes CDR1 LGHNT and CDR2 FRNRAP. The CDR3 loop spans 14 amino acids.